These T cell receptor beta chains were read from a single sample in a study of CD8+ T cells in alopecia areata. Clones were sequenced by immunoSEQ multiplex PCR, and TCRdb holds only the in-frame ones, with some missing. The sample includes 100,000 to 150,000 clones, 61% of them seen just once. Sequencing used CD4+ T cells sorted from blood, obtained at week 4, from a patient treated with tofacitinib. The receptors stem from a human donor with alopecia areata. Each CDR3 is given with its conserved first and last residue. The D gene is left open where the match is weak. Size is omitted from some rows. Given values are once, few, many or a class for expanded clones.

clone size | CDR3 length | D gene | J gene | V gene | CDR3 protein | CDR3 DNA
NA | 16 | NA | TRBJ1-6 | TRBV27 | CASSFTRGSLNSPLHF | TGTGCCAGCAGTTTCACCCGGGGCTCGCTAAATTCACCCCTCCACTTT
few | 13 | NA | TRBJ2-1 | TRBV2 | CASSSQDGNEQFF | TGTGCCAGCAGTTCCCAGGACGGCAATGAGCAGTTCTTC
few | 14 | NA | TRBJ2-1 | TRBV10-3 | CAIRRSTDSSQQFF | TGTGCCATCAGGCGAAGTACCGACAGTTCTCAACAGTTCTTC
NA | 10 | NA | TRBJ2-5 | TRBV30 | CAWMGETQYF | TGTGCCTGGATGGGGGAGACCCAGTACTTC
NA | 13 | NA | TRBJ2-7 | TRBV4-1 | CASSQDRGREQYF | TGCGCCAGCAGCCAAGACCGGGGGCGCGAGCAGTACTTC
once | 15 | NA | TRBJ2-7 | TRBV25-1 | CASSDPVRGLSEQYF | TGTGCCAGCAGTGACCCCGTACGGGGGCTCAGCGAGCAGTACTTC
once | 16 | TRBD2 | TRBJ2-7 | TRBV5-1 | CASSPTSGSGTYEQYF | TGCGCCAGCAGCCCCACTAGCGGGAGCGGGACCTACGAGCAGTACTTC
NA | 12 | NA | TRBJ1-2 | TRBV5-4 | CASSFQGYGYTF | TGTGCCAGCAGCTTTCAGGGATATGGCTACACCTTC
NA | 11 | NA | TRBJ1-1 | TRBV29-1 | CSAAQNTEAFF | TGCAGCGCAGCACAGAACACTGAAGCTTTCTTT
NA | 13 | NA | TRBJ1-1 | TRBV7-9 | CASSLDMDTEAFF | TGTGCCAGCAGCTTAGATATGGACACTGAAGCTTTCTTT
NA | 16 | TRBD1 | TRBJ2-7 | TRBV28 | CASTAPGDRGDREQYF | TGTGCCAGCACCGCCCCGGGGGACAGGGGTGACCGCGAGCAGTACTTC
few | 14 | NA | TRBJ1-1 | TRBV9 | CASSERLDRHQAFF | TGTGCCAGCAGCGAGAGGTTAGACAGGCACCAAGCTTTCTTT
NA | 12 | NA | TRBJ2-3 | TRBV29-1 | CSVGGSTDTQYF | TGCAGCGTTGGAGGAAGCACAGATACGCAGTATTTT
NA | 15 | TRBD2 | TRBJ2-5 | TRBV7-9 | CASSSGLAGIETQYF | TGTGCCAGCAGCTCTGGACTAGCGGGGATTGAGACCCAGTACTTC
once | 13 | TRBD1 | TRBJ1-4 | TRBV29-1 | CSARSGGDLISFF | TGCAGCGCCCGGTCAGGGGGCGACCTGATTTCGTTTTTT
NA | 15 | TRBD1 | TRBJ1-5 | TRBV2 | CASSELARGRQPQHF | TGTGCCAGCAGTGAACTGGCCAGGGGGCGTCAGCCCCAGCATTTT
NA | 15 | TRBD2 | TRBJ2-1 | TRBV2 | CASSEAGLAGNEQFF | TGTGCCAGCAGTGAAGCCGGACTAGCAGGCAATGAGCAGTTCTTC
few | 14 | NA | TRBJ1-1 | TRBV7-9 | CASSLTTLNTEAFF | TGTGCCAGCAGCCTCACTACCCTGAACACTGAAGCTTTCTTT
NA | 17 | TRBD2 | TRBJ2-3 | TRBV4-3 | CASSQGLAGDSTDTQYF | TGCGCCAGCAGCCAAGGACTAGCGGGAGATAGCACAGATACGCAGTATTTT
NA | 14 | TRBD1 | TRBJ1-6 | TRBV28 | CASSSGQGNSPLHF | TGTGCCAGCAGTTCAGGACAGGGAAATTCACCCCTCCACTTT
NA | 15 | TRBD1 | TRBJ1-5 | TRBV9 | CASSVADREGEPQHF | TGTGCCAGCAGCGTAGCCGACAGGGAGGGTGAGCCCCAGCATTTT
NA | 11 | NA | TRBJ1-1 | TRBV19 | CASRGNTEAFF | TGTGCCAGTAGAGGGAACACTGAAGCTTTCTTT
NA | 15 | TRBD1 | TRBJ1-3 | TRBV30 | CAWSVKGATGNTIYF | TGTGCCTGGAGTGTCAAGGGGGCGACTGGAAACACCATATATTTT
NA | 15 | TRBD1 | TRBJ2-1 | TRBV15 | CATSRAGTGKNEQFF | TGTGCCACCAGCAGAGCGGGGACAGGGAAGAATGAGCAGTTCTTC
NA | 14 | NA | TRBJ2-1 | TRBV9 | CASSGTSADNEQFF | TGTGCCAGCAGCGGGACATCGGCCGACAATGAGCAGTTCTTC
few | 15 | TRBD2 | TRBJ2-7 | TRBV5-1 | CASSLGTSPGYEQYF | TGCGCCAGCAGCCTGGGGACTAGTCCTGGCTACGAGCAGTACTTC
NA | 14 | NA | TRBJ2-3 | TRBV29-1 | CSVAVGTREGTQYF | TGCAGCGTTGCCGTCGGGACTCGTGAGGGTACGCAGTATTTT
few | 13 | NA | TRBJ2-2 | TRBV29-1 | CSVDDGNTGELFF | TGCAGCGTTGACGACGGGAACACCGGGGAGCTGTTTTTT
NA | 19 | NA | TRBJ2-2 | TRBV7-2 | CASSLALHRAIPNTGELFF | TGTGCCAGCAGCTTAGCCTTACACAGGGCAATTCCGAACACCGGGGAGCTGTTTTTT